The clone carrying this TCR beta chain was seen more than once but under ten times. What it binds is unknown. This sample was included in a study of cytomegalovirus exposure and HLA in healthy donors. Study-wide context: Among a few hundred genotyped donors, roughly 81% fell in the Caucasian-associated ancestry cluster.

The PCR contained 60 Vbeta and 13 Jbeta primers. The method was immunoSEQ multiplex PCR; TCRdb's version includes in-frame clones alone and lacks a portion of them. The sample gives 110,000 to 150,000 clones, around four fifths of which show up once; over 2% is in the top ten. Study observations and caveats: TCR beta chains associated with HLA were, in a later analysis, more clonally expanded than equally common others. As a later analysis showed, a missense DCLRE1C variant was linked to trimming of TCR beta V- and J-genes.

This CDR3 is built from 14 residues. The sample taken for sequencing was PBMCs. V and J are TRBV21-1 and TRBJ2-7; TRBD2 is the table's D call and was not checked against the DNA. TRBV21-1 is classified as a pseudogene. The TCR was taken from a boy aged 2 to 10 in good health and CMV-seronegative. Here the CDR3 reads CASSKVQRGDEQYF. Here the CDR3 DNA reads TGTGCCAGCAGCAAAGTGCAGCGGGGTGACGAGCAGTACTTC.